The 3 T cell receptor beta chains below come from one sample, sequenced in a study of T cell repertoires in breast cancer (dated by TCRdb to between 2015 and 2016). The library was obtained by emulsion pairing. Sequencer: Illumina MiSeq. Unpaired genes were suppressed by a second nested PCR with blocking oligos, after which a third nested PCR added Illumina adaptors and barcodes. Using fastp trimming at Q25 and MiXCR clonotype assembly, TCRdb reanalyzed the public sequencing data and kept in-frame beta chains. Here each entry gathers all rows of one CDR3 protein and keeps the most common genes and DNA. The sample includes 150 or so distinct CDR3 sequences, with less than 55% observed a single time. The ten largest clones capture nearly 98% of the sample. To analyze paired alpha-beta TCRs of CD8+ T cells, the study used an expanded emulsion RT-PCR method with primers covering all TCR V genes. The sequenced sample consisted of CD8+ T cells. The receptors were sampled from a pool of human donors with breast cancer or a healthy control (not recorded which).

As concerns this clonotype: Because the CDR3 is missing its conserved closing phenylalanine or tryptophan, this is likely a read error. The chain employs TRBV6-6 and TRBJ2-1; 7 nucleotides line up with TRBD2. J was trimmed by 5 bases and V by 9 bases; bases with no gene match: 10. Germline values: CDR1 MNHNY, CDR2 SVGAGI (reference sequence). The CDR3 covers 14 residues. The CDR3 is CARKGRAINNEQFL. The CDR3 coding sequence is TGTGCCAGAAAAGGGAGGGCCATTAACAATGAGCAGTTCTTA.

With respect to this clonotype: The junction differs from germline at one of its ends, possibly a read error. The chain recombines TRBV7-3 with TRBJ2-4, with 8 bases fitting TRBD1. The germline gives CDR1 SGHTA, CDR2 FQGTGA. The CDR3 is 14 residues long. CDR3 sequence: CARSLGQGANIQYF. For the CDR3, the DNA is TGTGCCAGAAGCTTAGGTCAGGGGGCGAACATTCAGTACTTC.

The gene calls are TRBV6-8 and TRBJ1-3; the D is unclear. CDR1 and CDR2 from the germline V gene are MNHGY and SAAAGT. The CDR3 has 14 residues. The CDR3 nucleotides are TGTGCAAGAAGTCAACAGAATACTGGAAAAAAAATATATTTT. Translated: CARSQQNTGKKIYF.